The next 30 T cell receptor beta chains were all read from a single sample in a study of CD8+ T cells in alopecia areata. Following extraction, RNA underwent reverse transcription to cDNA, which served as the sequencing template. The assay was immunoSEQ multiplex PCR, and TCRdb's table has in-frame clones only and misses some. This sample carries approximately 200,000 clones, 45% to 75% of them seen once, and the ten largest clones take roughly 0.7%. Treatment noted: oral pan-JAK inhibitor, 5-10 mg twice daily. The material was CD4+ T cells sorted from blood, obtained at week 4, from a patient treated with tofacitinib. These receptors came from a human donor with alopecia areata.

J is TRBJ1-1 and V is TRBV7-2; 9 nucleotides agree with TRBD1. J gave up 9 bases and V 4 bases, and 9 bases lay outside the gene matches. This CDR3 is built from 14 residues. The germline V gene encodes CDR1 SGHTA and CDR2 FQGNSA. The CDR3 loop is CASSSKIQGAQAFF. The CDR3 DNA reads TGTGCCAGCAGCTCAAAAATACAGGGGGCGCAAGCTTTCTTT.

The chain couples TRBV29-1 to TRBJ2-3; TRBD2 is a possible D gene (6 bases). CDR3 size: 17 residues. V was pared by 6 bases and J by 4 bases, with 26 bases between. The germline V gene encodes CDR1 SQVTM and CDR2 ANQGSEA. CDR3 loop: CSVEPARGGAVPDTQYF. DNA of the CDR3: TGCAGCGTAGAACCTGCCCGAGGAGGGGCGGTCCCAGATACGCAGTATTTT.

J is TRBJ2-3 and V is TRBV7-9; a weak D match, TRBD1 (5 bases). CDR1 SEHNR and CDR2 FQNEAQ come from the germline V gene (reference sequence). Trimming stripped 2 bases from V and 3 bases from J, with 12 bases between. The CDR3 extends over 15 amino acids. The CDR3 spells CASSLIRVRTDTQYF. The CDR3 DNA is TGTGCCAGCAGCTTAATCAGGGTTCGGACAGATACGCAGTATTTT.

The rearrangement uses TRBV29-1 and TRBJ2-5; 7 bases are shared with TRBD1. From germline, CDR1 is SQVTM and CDR2 ANQGSEA. The CDR3 length is 15 residues. With 6 bases clipped from V and 1 base from J, the junction kept 11 bases outside the gene matches. CDR3 DNA sequence: TGCAGCGTGGAAATTACAGGGGACCCCCAAGAGACCCAGTACTTC. Translating it yields CSVEITGDPQETQYF. Full variable domain (outside the CDR3, taken from reference TRBV29-1 and TRBJ2-5): SAVISQKPSRDICQRGTSLTIQCQVDSQVTMMFWYRQQPGQSLTLIATANQGSEATYESGFVIDKFPISRPNLTFSTLTVSNMSPEDSSIYLCSVEITGDPQETQYFGPGTRLLVL.

V and J are TRBV6-6 and TRBJ2-7, with 7 bases fitting TRBD2. CDR1 is MNHNY, CDR2 SVGAGI, per germline (reference sequence). Trimming took 7 bases from V and 2 from J; bases not matched to a gene: 5. The CDR3 consists of 13 residues. The CDR3 DNA sequence: TGTGCCAGCAACCCGGGGGGTACCTACGAGCAGTACTTC. It yields the protein CASNPGGTYEQYF.

The chain combines TRBV13 with TRBJ2-7; D is undetermined. Per germline, CDR1 PRHDT and CDR2 FYEKMQ (reference sequence). Between the trimmed V and J ends, which lost 5 bases and 7 bases, there was a span of 9 bases. CDR3 size: 11 residues. The CDR3 here is CASSRVGEQYF. The DNA for the CDR3 is TGTGCCAGCAGCAGGGTAGGAGAGCAGTACTTC.

The chain uses TRBV2 and TRBJ2-1; the D is unclear. The germline V gene has CDR1 SNHLY and CDR2 FYNNEI. Trimming took 8 bases from V and 4 from J, leaving 18 bases between them. The CDR3 runs 15 residues. The CDR3 spells CASDRDAVGYNEQFF. The CDR3 DNA reads as TGTGCCAGCGATAGGGATGCGGTGGGGTACAATGAGCAGTTCTTC.

CDR3: CATSRSLPANEKLFF. CDR3 DNA: TGTGCCACCAGCAGATCCCTGCCGGCTAATGAAAAACTGTTTTTT. V usage is TRBV15 and J usage is TRBJ1-4; D not resolved. The CDR3 loop spans 15 amino acids. Between the trimmed V and J ends, which lost 2 bases and 3 bases, there was a span of 10 bases. Germline assignment: CDR1 LNHNV and CDR2 YYDKDF (reference sequence).

V and J are TRBV5-1 and TRBJ2-5; D is possibly TRBD1 or TRBD2 (6 bases each). The CDR3 covers 14 residues. V was shortened by 4 bases and J by 0 bases, with 10 bases between the two germline ends. Germline lookup yields CDR1 SGHRS and CDR2 YFSETQ. The DNA for the CDR3 is TGCGCCAGCAGCGGCGGGACAAACCAAGAGACCCAGTACTTC. This translates into CASSGGTNQETQYF.

The V gene is TRBV7-2, the J gene TRBJ2-7; TRBD2 matches 7 bases. J gave up 7 bases and V 4 bases, and 13 bases lay outside the gene matches. Germline V CDR1 and CDR2: SGHTA, FQGNSA. This CDR3 contains 15 residues. The CDR3 nucleotides are TGTGCCAGCAGCTCCCAAAGTCGGATCGGGGGGGAGCAGTACTTC. Its translation is CASSSQSRIGGEQYF.

CDR3 residues: CASSSRGLAGADEQFF. Here the CDR3 DNA reads TGTGCCAGCAGCTCTCGAGGACTAGCGGGAGCGGATGAGCAGTTCTTC. The chain has TRBV14 and TRBJ2-1, with 13 bases aligning to TRBD2. The germline V gene encodes CDR1 SGHDN and CDR2 FVKESK. The CDR3 loop spans 16 amino acids. After removal of 5 bases from V and 8 bases from J, the junction contained 9 bases not matched to a gene.

V gene TRBV30 combines with J gene TRBJ1-4, with 8 positions matching TRBD1. J lost 7 bases, V lost 4 bases, and 5 bases had no gene match. CDR1 GTSNPN and CDR2 SVGIG come from the germline V gene (reference sequence). CDR3 length: 13 residues. CDR3 residues: CAWKAGGSEKLFF. In DNA, the CDR3 is TGTGCCTGGAAGGCAGGGGGCAGTGAAAAACTGTTTTTT.

This clone is a singleton in its sample. The chain's CDR3 is CAWSPGTGWSEQFF. DNA for the CDR3: TGTGCCTGGAGCCCCGGGACAGGGTGGAGTGAGCAGTTCTTC. The chain joins TRBV30 to TRBJ2-1, with TRBD1 matching 9 bases. After removal of 3 bases from V and 9 bases from J, the junction contained 9 bases not matched to a gene. Germline assignment: CDR1 GTSNPN and CDR2 SVGIG (reference sequence). CDR3 length equals 14 residues.

CDR3 nucleotides: TGTGCCAGCAGCCCAACGGGGGGAGAAACCGGGGAGCTGTTTTTT. It translates to CASSPTGGETGELFF. The chain combines TRBV7-2 with TRBJ2-2, with TRBD2 identical over 7 bases. This CDR3 contains 15 residues. The germline gives CDR1 SGHTA, CDR2 FQGNSA. V dropped 5 bases and J dropped 5; count of bases not matched to a gene: 8.

This clone has a handful of counts. The chain uses TRBV6-6 and TRBJ2-7, with 9 bases identical to TRBD1. This CDR3 is 13 amino acids long. Germline values: CDR1 MNHNY, CDR2 SVGAGI (reference sequence). J gave up 5 bases and V 6 bases, and 5 bases lay outside the gene matches. CDR3: CASSPRTGDEQYF. Written as DNA, the CDR3 is TGTGCCAGCAGCCCCAGGACAGGGGACGAGCAGTACTTC.

The chain joins TRBV10-3 to TRBJ2-7; D not resolved. Looked up from germline, CDR1 is ENHRY and CDR2 is SYGVKD. Trimming cost V 6 bases and J 5 bases, with 11 bases left between them. This CDR3 has 12 amino acids. DNA of the CDR3: TGTGCCATCAGGGGGATGCTTGACGAGCAGTACTTC. This codes for CAIRGMLDEQYF.

This clone was found a few times. The chain employs TRBV18 and TRBJ1-5, with D possibly being TRBD1 (6 bases). The germline V gene encodes CDR1 KGHSH and CDR2 LQKENI. Trimming cost V 2 bases and J 0 bases, with 14 bases left between them. This CDR3 region has 17 residues. For the CDR3, the DNA is TGTGCCAGCTCACCAACGGGGGGGGGCTATAGCAATCAGCCCCAGCATTTT. This translates into CASSPTGGGYSNQPQHF.

The V and J genes are TRBV7-9 and TRBJ2-5; TRBD2 aligns across 13 bases. The V gene end was trimmed by 5 bases and the J gene end by 4 bases; junction bases not matched to a gene: 4. This CDR3 is 15 amino acids long. From germline, CDR1 is SEHNR and CDR2 FQNEAQ (reference sequence). The CDR3 region is CASSDWTSGRETQYF. CDR3 sequence (DNA): TGTGCCAGCAGCGATTGGACTAGCGGGAGAGAGACCCAGTACTTC.

The chain uses TRBV6-5 and TRBJ1-1; D gene ambiguous. The CDR3 loop spans 13 amino acids. The V end lost 8 bases, the J end lost 6 bases, and 16 bases lay between the germline ends. Germline CDR1 and CDR2: MNHEY and SVGAGI. The CDR3 DNA follows: TGTGCCAGCGGTAATCGACACATTCCTGAAGCTTTCTTT. This gives the protein CASGNRHIPEAFF.

This clone has just a few counts. Written as DNA, the CDR3 is TGTGCCTCAACCAACTCACAGGGAACAACTAATGAAAAACTGTTTTTT. This translates into CASTNSQGTTNEKLFF. V usage is TRBV10-3 and J usage is TRBJ1-4; D perhaps matches TRBD1 (6 bases). From germline, CDR1 is ENHRY and CDR2 SYGVKD. The ends were cut back, 11 bases at V and 0 bases at J, with 19 bases in the middle. The CDR3 runs to 16 residues.

This rearrangement joins TRBV5-1 to TRBJ2-1, with 10 bases fitting TRBD1. The CDR3 is 15 residues long. The V gene end was trimmed by 4 bases and the J gene end by 4 bases; junction bases not matched to a gene: 5. CDR1 and CDR2 from the germline V gene are SGHRS and YFSETQ. The CDR3 bases are TGCGCCAGCAGCCACCGGGACAGGGGATACAATGAGCAGTTCTTC. Translated, it gives CASSHRDRGYNEQFF.

The chain is built from TRBV29-1 and TRBJ2-1; 9 bases align to TRBD2. The CDR3 length is 14 residues. CDR1 is SQVTM and CDR2 is ANQGSEA in the germline V gene. J was trimmed by 4 bases and V by 5 bases; bases with no gene match: 6. CDR3 loop: CSVPRLAVYNEQFF. CDR3 sequence (DNA): TGCAGCGTTCCCAGACTAGCGGTGTACAATGAGCAGTTCTTC.

This clone has just a few counts. J is TRBJ2-7 and V is TRBV7-2; D gene ambiguous. Between the trimmed V and J ends, which lost 1 base and 0 bases, there was a span of 10 bases. The CDR3 has 15 residues. Germline V gives CDR1 SGHTA, CDR2 FQGNSA. The CDR3 here is CASSLVSGSSYEQYF. CDR3 coding DNA: TGTGCCAGCAGCTTAGTCTCCGGAAGCTCCTACGAGCAGTACTTC. The full variable domain, with the rest looked up from reference TRBV7-2 and TRBJ2-7, is GAGVSQSPSNKVTEKGKDVELRCDPISGHTALYWYRQSLGQGLEFLIYFQGNSAPDKSGLPSDRFSAERTGGSVSTLTIQRTQQEDSAVYLCASSLVSGSSYEQYFGPGTRLTVT.

The chain joins TRBV6-5 to TRBJ2-1; D is ambiguous. Germline V gene lookup returns CDR1 MNHEY and CDR2 SVGAGI. The CDR3 contains 11 residues. V lost 6 bases and J 12 bases, leaving 12 bases between the germline ends. The CDR3 protein is CASRYKSGQFF. The CDR3 nucleotides are TGTGCCAGCAGGTATAAGTCCGGGCAGTTCTTC.

The sample holds a few counts of this clone. Other DNA sequences within the sample encode an identical CDR3. The gene calls are TRBV29-1 and TRBJ2-3; D gene unclear. Trimming took off 3 bases at V and 1 base at J, with 8 bases between the two ends. Germline V gene data show CDR1 as SQVTM and CDR2 as ANQGSEA. This CDR3 region has 13 residues. The CDR3, as DNA: TGCAGCGTTGAGGGCCCTGGCACAGATACGCAGTATTTT. Its protein product is CSVEGPGTDTQYF.

Points on this clone: Other DNA sequences in the same sample also yield this CDR3. The V call is TRBV30, the J call TRBJ2-7; D not certain. V lost 0 bases and J 0 bases, leaving 9 bases between the germline ends. This CDR3 contains 14 residues. Germline V gene data show CDR1 as GTSNPN and CDR2 as SVGIG (reference sequence). The CDR3 DNA is TGTGCCTGGAGTGTGTCAGGTAGCTCCTACGAGCAGTACTTC. It is translated as CAWSVSGSSYEQYF.

The chain has TRBV7-2 and TRBJ2-7, with TRBD2 matching 9 bases. Looked up from germline, CDR1 is SGHTA and CDR2 is FQGNSA. V lost 5 bases and J lost 5; bases outside the gene matches: 13. The CDR3 covers 16 residues. The CDR3 DNA is TGTGCCAGCAGCCTGGGTGGGCTAGCGGGACCCAACGAGCAGTACTTC. Its protein product is CASSLGGLAGPNEQYF.

The V call is TRBV4-1, the J call TRBJ2-6, with D perhaps matching TRBD1 (5 bases). This CDR3 has 15 amino acids. Trimming pared 0 bases from V and 7 bases from J, leaving 10 bases between. CDR1 and CDR2 (germline): MGHRA, YSYEKL. This chain's CDR3 is CASSQEPRVANVLTF. The CDR3 DNA reads as TGCGCCAGCAGCCAAGAACCCAGGGTTGCCAACGTCCTGACTTTC.

This rearrangement joins TRBV5-1 to TRBJ2-5; D is possibly TRBD1 or TRBD2 (5 bases each). V lost 4 bases and J 3 bases, leaving 7 bases between the germline ends. The germline V gene has CDR1 SGHRS and CDR2 YFSETQ. The CDR3 length is 12 residues. CDR3 region: CASSVGEETQYF. CDR3 nucleotides: TGCGCCAGCAGCGTGGGGGAAGAGACCCAGTACTTC.

Turning to this clone: The same CDR3 also results from other DNA sequences found in this sample. The DNA of the CDR3 is TGTGCCTGGAGTACCCGGGATGAGCAGTTCTTC. Its translation is CAWSTRDEQFF. The chain carries TRBV30 and TRBJ2-1; D is undetermined. Trimming stripped 2 bases from V and 8 bases from J, with 7 bases between. Per germline, CDR1 GTSNPN and CDR2 SVGIG (reference sequence). This CDR3 comprises 11 residues.